This TCR beta chain was observed in a study of blood T cell repertoires in COVID-19. About the research overall: Samples of COVID-19 (acute and convalescent) were obtained from the United States, Italy and Spain.

Per the study methods: Estimation of nucleated cell counts was performed using reference gene primer amplification. This table comes from immunoSEQ multiplex PCR, and its TCRdb copy is limited to in-frame clones, with some not included. V and J calls and clone size are copied from that table; D and trimming were computed from the DNA. The top ten clones hold around 3.5% of a sample with around 370,000 clones, roughly 89% of them seen once. This CDR3 spans 14 amino acids. The V gene's germline CDR1 is MGHRA and CDR2 YSYEKL. V trimming: 5 bases; J trimming: 10 bases; junction bases outside the gene matches: 10.

The chain recombines TRBV4-1 with TRBJ2-4; 8 nucleotides align to TRBD1. Sequencing was performed on peripheral blood. The clonotype originates from a woman between 18 and 29 years old who had recovered from COVID-19. DNA for the CDR3: TGCGCCAGCAGCTCGGCAGACAGGGGAAGGATTCAGTACTTC. Translation: CASSSADRGRIQYF.